The 23 T cell receptor beta chains presented below share a single source sample, sequenced in a study of human T cells and chemical hapten exposure. Time point: patch test 1, 2 weeks after DPC sensitization. Specified treatment: therapeutic diphenylcyclopropenone sensitization with weekly scalp DPC. One entry per CDR3 protein results from TCRdb running MiXCR on the RACE reads. The sample has around 120,000 distinct CDR3 sequences, about 13% seen once. Sequences were derived from whole blood, sampled in connection with sensitization to the hapten diphenylcyclopropenone (DPC). Receptors were obtained from a man aged 18 to 35 with alopecia areata. Some clones in this sample may be carry-over from other donors' samples.

This clonotype was seen ten or more times. The rearrangement uses TRBV29-1 and TRBJ2-1; D perhaps matches TRBD2 (7 bases). Germline loops: CDR1 SQVTM, CDR2 ANQGSEA. V was cut by 7 bases and J by 3 bases, with 16 bases left in between. This CDR3 has 14 residues. CDR3 nucleotides: TGCAGCGGCGCGGGGGCAGCCTTCTACAATGAGCAGTTCTTC. Translated, it gives CSGAGAAFYNEQFF.

The V gene is TRBV2, the J gene TRBJ2-7, with 10 bases aligning to TRBD1. V dropped 5 bases and J dropped 2; count of bases not matched to a gene: 6. The germline CDR1 and CDR2 sequences are SNHLY and FYNNEI. This CDR3 spans 15 amino acids. The CDR3 bases are TGTGCCAGCAGTCCGACGGGGACAGGGGCCTACGAGCAGTACTTC. Translating it yields CASSPTGTGAYEQYF. The complete variable domain, with remaining parts taken from reference TRBV2 and TRBJ2-7, reads EPEVTQTPSHQVTQMGQEVILRCVPISNHLYFYWYRQILGQKVEFLVSFYNNEISEKSEIFDDQFSVERPDGSNFTLKIRSTKLEDSAMYFCASSPTGTGAYEQYFGPGTRLTVT.

This rearrangement joins TRBV7-2 to TRBJ2-3; D is perhaps TRBD1 or TRBD2 (5 bases each). Trimming pared 4 bases from V and 3 bases from J, leaving 20 bases between. The CDR3 has 17 residues. Germline V gene lookup returns CDR1 SGHTA and CDR2 FQGNSA. The CDR3 protein is CASSSERGRGGTDTQYF. The CDR3 DNA follows: TGTGCCAGCAGCTCCGAAAGGGGAAGAGGAGGAACAGATACGCAGTATTTT.

The chain couples TRBV20-1 to TRBJ1-1; no clear D. This CDR3 contains 14 residues. The ends were cut back, 2 bases at V and 1 base at J, with 11 bases in the middle. Germline assignment: CDR1 DFQATT and CDR2 SNEGSKA (reference sequence). CDR3 region: CSARSGRRNTEAFF. The CDR3 DNA follows: TGCAGTGCTAGATCCGGGAGGAGGAACACTGAAGCTTTCTTT.

V and J are TRBV7-9 and TRBJ2-2, with D perhaps given as TRBD1 or TRBD2 (6 bases each). CDR1 is SEHNR and CDR2 is FQNEAQ in the germline V gene (reference sequence). The V end lost 5 bases, the J end lost 9 bases, and 16 bases lay between the germline ends. The CDR3 has 14 residues. The CDR3 DNA reads TGTGCCAGCAGCCTCCTACAGGGAGGCCGGGAGCTGTTTTTT. It codes for CASSLLQGGRELFF. Full variable domain (remainder filled in from reference TRBV7-9 and TRBJ2-2): DTGVSQNPRHKITKRGQNVTFRCDPISEHNRLYWYRQTLGQGPEFLTYFQNEAQLEKSRLLSDRFSAERPKGSFSTLEIQRTEQGDSAMYLCASSLLQGGRELFFGEGSRLTVL.

The rearrangement uses TRBV11-2 and TRBJ1-4; D call uncertain. V was shortened by 2 bases and J by 6 bases, with 7 bases between the two germline ends. CDR3 length equals 13 residues. Per germline, CDR1 SGHAT and CDR2 FQNNGV. The CDR3 DNA reads TGTGCCAGCAGCTTACAGCGTGATGAAAAACTGTTTTTT. It encodes CASSLQRDEKLFF.

This CDR3 is CASSHDRGGDIQYF. CDR3 in DNA: TGTGCCAGCAGTCACGACAGGGGCGGGGACATTCAGTACTTC. This sequence joins TRBV28 and TRBJ2-4, with 8 bases aligning to TRBD1. This CDR3 has 14 amino acids. Per germline, CDR1 MDHEN and CDR2 SYDVKM. Trimming cost V 5 bases and J 8 bases; bases outside gene matches: 8. The entire variable domain, with the rest obtained from reference TRBV28 and TRBJ2-4, is as follows: DVKVTQSSRYLVKRTGEKVFLECVQDMDHENMFWYRQDPGLGLRLIYFSYDVKMKEKGDIPEGYSVSREKKERFSLILESASTNQTSMYLCASSHDRGGDIQYFGAGTRLSVL.

This clonotype was picked up a small number of times. V usage is TRBV7-2 and J usage is TRBJ2-7; 10 nucleotides align to TRBD2. This CDR3 has 14 residues. Germline V gene sequence: CDR1 SGHTA, CDR2 FQGNSA. Germline trimming cut 5 bases from V and 1 base from J; bases unmatched to any gene: 2. CDR3 protein: CASSPTSGSYEQYF. In nucleotides, the CDR3 is TGTGCCAGCAGCCCGACTAGCGGGTCCTACGAGCAGTACTTC.

The chain employs TRBV6-2 or TRBV6-3 and TRBJ2-1, with 9 bases fitting TRBD1. Germline loops: CDR1 MNHEY, CDR2 SVGEGT. The trim removed 5 bases at V and 7 bases at J, leaving 3 bases unmatched. The CDR3 totals 13 residues. CDR3 in amino acids: CASSRDRVNEQFF. CDR3 nucleotides: TGTGCCAGCAGTCGGGACAGGGTAAATGAGCAGTTCTTC.

This clonotype was picked up a small number of times. The chain links TRBV7-3 to TRBJ2-5; D may correspond to TRBD1 or TRBD2 (5 bases each). Germline loops: CDR1 SGHTA, CDR2 FQGTGA. The CDR3 length is 14 residues. V was clipped by 1 base and J by 4 bases, with 10 bases between them. The CDR3 sequence is CASSLMPGRETQYF. Written as DNA, the CDR3 is TGTGCCAGCAGCTTAATGCCGGGACGAGAGACCCAGTACTTC.

This chain uses TRBV9 with TRBJ2-3; D is perhaps TRBD2 (6 bases). V was shortened by 4 bases and J by 5 bases, with 14 bases between the two germline ends. This CDR3 contains 14 residues. Germline-derived CDR1 and CDR2 are SGDLS and YYNGEE. The CDR3 DNA reads TGTGCCAGCAGCACTAGCTCCTCCCGAGATACGCAGTATTTT. Translating gives CASSTSSSRDTQYF.

This clonotype was detected a few times. This sequence joins TRBV6-1 and TRBJ2-3; no clear D gene. The CDR3 extends over 14 amino acids. CDR1 and CDR2 from the germline V gene are MNHNS and SASEGT. Trimming shortened V by 5 bases and J by 0 bases, and 9 bases separated the two germline ends. The CDR3 nucleotides are TGTGCCAGCAGTATGATCCCGAGCACAGATACGCAGTATTTT. It encodes CASSMIPSTDTQYF.

This clonotype was seen repeatedly, ten times or more. The genes are TRBV7-3 and TRBJ1-4, with D hard to call. Per the germline V gene, CDR1 is SGHTA and CDR2 is FQGTGA. The CDR3 has 14 residues. V shed 1 base and J shed 5 bases, with 8 bases lying between them. The DNA of the CDR3 is TGTGCCAGCAGCTTAAGGACTCGGAATGAAAAACTGTTTTTT. Amino acids: CASSLRTRNEKLFF.

This clonotype appeared a few times. The J gene is TRBJ1-4, the V gene TRBV2; D gene ambiguous. V shed 7 bases and J shed 1 base, with 7 bases lying between them. This CDR3 spans 13 amino acids. Germline CDR1 and CDR2: SNHLY and FYNNEI. CDR3 coding DNA: TGTGCCAGCACAGGACTAACTAATGAAAAACTGTTTTTT. Residues: CASTGLTNEKLFF.

The sample holds a few counts of this clonotype. The chain couples TRBV6-4 to TRBJ1-1; D not resolved. Trimming cost V 0 bases and J 3 bases, with 11 bases left between them. The CDR3 spans 15 residues. Germline CDR1 MRHNA, CDR2 SNTAGT. The CDR3, as DNA: TGTGCCAGCAGTGACTCTAATGCCGGGGACACTGAAGCTTTCTTT. It encodes CASSDSNAGDTEAFF.

The genes are TRBV2 and TRBJ1-1; 7 bases agree with TRBD1. CDR1 is SNHLY and CDR2 is FYNNEI in the germline V gene. V lost 6 bases and J lost 0; bases outside the gene matches: 13. The CDR3 has 17 residues. In DNA form, the CDR3 reads TGTGCCAGCAGCAGAAAACCGGGACAGATTATGAACACTGAAGCTTTCTTT. Translation gives CASSRKPGQIMNTEAFF.

The chain combines TRBV11-1 with TRBJ1-1, with 8 positions matching TRBD1. V lost 2 bases, J lost 7 bases, and 6 bases stayed unmatched. Germline V lookup: CDR1 SGHAT, CDR2 FQDESV (reference sequence). CDR3 size: 14 residues. The CDR3 reads CASSLRQGTLEAFF. In DNA, the CDR3 is TGTGCCAGCAGCTTAAGACAGGGGACTCTTGAAGCTTTCTTT.

There are a few counts of this clonotype. The rearrangement uses TRBV25-1 and TRBJ1-2, with D uncertain. Trimming cost V 3 bases and J 4 bases, with 12 bases left between them. Per the germline V gene, CDR1 is MGHDK and CDR2 is SYGVNS. The CDR3 contains 14 residues. CDR3 in amino acids: CASSEPYSSYGYTF. In nucleotides, the CDR3 is TGTGCCAGCAGTGAGCCCTATAGTAGCTATGGCTACACCTTC.

This clonotype was seen a handful of times. In nucleotides, the CDR3 is TGTGCCAGCAGCTTAAACTCCGAGGGACAGGGTACCCACGAGCAGTACTTC. Translation gives CASSLNSEGQGTHEQYF. The chain joins TRBV11-2 to TRBJ2-7; 9 nucleotides match TRBD1. The CDR3 sequence is 17 residues long. Germline V gene sequence: CDR1 SGHAT, CDR2 FQNNGV. The trim removed 2 bases at V and 5 bases at J, leaving 13 bases unmatched. Complete variable domain (other parts from reference TRBV11-2 and TRBJ2-7): EAGVAQSPRYKIIEKRQSVAFWCNPISGHATLYWYQQILGQGPKLLIQFQNNGVVDDSQLPKDRFSAERLKGVDSTLKIQPAKLEDSAVYLCASSLNSEGQGTHEQYFGPGTRLTVT.

V and J are TRBV29-1 and TRBJ1-4, with D possibly TRBD1 on 5 matching bases. CDR1 SQVTM and CDR2 ANQGSEA come from the germline V gene. CDR3 size: 12 residues. The ends were cut back, 7 bases at V and 6 bases at J, with 12 bases in the middle. The CDR3 is CSGAGTHEKLFF. The CDR3, as DNA: TGCAGCGGAGCCGGGACGCATGAAAAACTGTTTTTT.

CDR3 sequence reads: CASSLQLTDTQYF. Written as DNA, the CDR3 is TGTGCCAGCAGCTTACAGCTGACAGATACGCAGTATTTT. The chain employs TRBV7-2 and TRBJ2-3; no reliable D call. V lost 2 bases, J lost 3 bases, and 6 bases lay in between. This CDR3 has 13 residues. The germline gives CDR1 SGHTA, CDR2 FQGNSA.

The chain has TRBV28 and TRBJ1-1; a possible D gene is TRBD1 (6 bases). CDR3 length: 13 amino acids. Trimming cost V 8 bases and J 4 bases, with 14 bases left between them. The germline V gene encodes CDR1 MDHEN and CDR2 SYDVKM. The CDR3 spells CASGGGGRTEAFF. The CDR3 DNA is TGTGCCAGCGGCGGGGGGGGCCGCACTGAAGCTTTCTTT.

This clonotype has more than one count but fewer than ten. This chain connects TRBV18 to TRBJ2-5; D not resolved. In germline, CDR1 is KGHSH, CDR2 LQKENI. V lost 6 bases and J 2 bases, leaving 16 bases between the germline ends. This CDR3 contains 15 residues. The chain's CDR3 is CASSLRTVTQETQYF. The CDR3 coding sequence is TGTGCCAGCTCGCTTAGGACGGTCACTCAAGAGACCCAGTACTTC.